This record covers a single TCR beta chain. Its antigen is still unknown. The sample belongs to a study of T cells in localized non-small cell lung cancer. Study-level points and caveats: Adjacent lung had a median roughly 61 of the 100 largest tumor clones. Uninvolved nearby lung showed the greatest T cell clonality, exceeding that found in tumor. Sequencing involved a lone tumor region, leaving heterogeneity possible.

Method: immunoSEQ multiplex PCR; TCRdb's copy keeps in-frame clones and lacks some. Of over 15,000 clones in the sample, approximately 90% are singletons; the top ten hold more than 3%. The length of the CDR3 is 18 residues. V was pared by 3 bases and J by 5 bases, with 23 bases between. Germline CDR1 is SGHVS and CDR2 is FNYEAQ. This receptor was obtained from a male donor at least 60 years old with stage II squamous cell lung carcinoma. Sequenced here: peripheral blood, sampled before any cancer treatment. The chain combines TRBV7-6 with TRBJ2-1; D gene unclear. The CDR3 is CASSFHRTTFTVDNEQFF. The CDR3 DNA is TGTGCCAGCAGCTTCCACCGGACGACCTTTACGGTTGACAATGAGCAGTTCTTC.